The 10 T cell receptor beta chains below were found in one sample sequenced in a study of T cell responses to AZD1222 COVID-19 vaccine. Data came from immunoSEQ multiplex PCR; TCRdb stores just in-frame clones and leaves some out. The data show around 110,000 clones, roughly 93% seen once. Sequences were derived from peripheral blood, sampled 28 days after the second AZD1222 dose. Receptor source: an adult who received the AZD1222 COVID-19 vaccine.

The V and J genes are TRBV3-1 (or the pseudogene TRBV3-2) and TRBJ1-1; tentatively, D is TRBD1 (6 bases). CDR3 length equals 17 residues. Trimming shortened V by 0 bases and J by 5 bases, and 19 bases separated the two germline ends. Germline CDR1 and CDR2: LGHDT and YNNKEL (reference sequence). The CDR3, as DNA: TGTGCCAGCAGCCAAGAAGGATGGGGGGCGCGGGGAACTGAAGCTTTCTTT. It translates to CASSQEGWGARGTEAFF.

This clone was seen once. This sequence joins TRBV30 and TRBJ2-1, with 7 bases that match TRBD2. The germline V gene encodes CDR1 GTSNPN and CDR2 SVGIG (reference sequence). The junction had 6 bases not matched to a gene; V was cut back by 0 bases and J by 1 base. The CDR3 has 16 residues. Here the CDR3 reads CAWSVGGSVSYNEQFF. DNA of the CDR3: TGTGCCTGGAGTGTTGGCGGGAGCGTTTCCTACAATGAGCAGTTCTTC.

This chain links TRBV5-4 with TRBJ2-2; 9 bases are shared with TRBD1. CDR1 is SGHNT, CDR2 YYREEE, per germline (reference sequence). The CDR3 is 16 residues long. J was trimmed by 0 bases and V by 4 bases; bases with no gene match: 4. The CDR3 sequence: CASSTGQGSNTGELFF. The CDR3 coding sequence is TGTGCCAGCAGCACGGGACAGGGTTCGAACACCGGGGAGCTGTTTTTT.

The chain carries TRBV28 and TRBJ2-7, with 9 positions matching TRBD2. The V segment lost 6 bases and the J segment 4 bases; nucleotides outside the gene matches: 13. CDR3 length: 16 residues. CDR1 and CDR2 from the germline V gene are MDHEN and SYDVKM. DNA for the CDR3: TGTGCCAGCAGCTTGTCCTTAGCGGGAGAGAGTTACGAGCAGTACTTC. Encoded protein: CASSLSLAGESYEQYF.

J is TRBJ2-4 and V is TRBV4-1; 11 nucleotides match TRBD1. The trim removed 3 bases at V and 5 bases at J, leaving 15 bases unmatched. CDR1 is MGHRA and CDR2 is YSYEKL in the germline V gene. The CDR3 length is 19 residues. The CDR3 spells CASSQNWDRGYRIENIQYF. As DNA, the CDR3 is TGCGCCAGCAGCCAGAACTGGGACAGGGGGTATCGTATCGAAAACATTCAGTACTTC.

CDR3 residues: CSARRGIEAFF. The CDR3 nucleotides read TGCAGTGCTAGACGAGGGATTGAAGCTTTCTTT. The rearrangement uses TRBV20-1 and TRBJ1-1; D uncertain. The CDR3 length is 11 residues. V was shortened by 2 bases and J by 7 bases, with 8 bases between the two germline ends. CDR1 and CDR2 (germline): DFQATT, SNEGSKA (reference sequence).

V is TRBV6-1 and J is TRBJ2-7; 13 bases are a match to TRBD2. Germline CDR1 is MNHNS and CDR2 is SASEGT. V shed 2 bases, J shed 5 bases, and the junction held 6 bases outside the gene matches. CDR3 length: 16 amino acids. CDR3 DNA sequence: TGTGCCAGCAGTGAACCCGGACTAGCGGGAGAAAACGAGCAGTACTTC. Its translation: CASSEPGLAGENEQYF.

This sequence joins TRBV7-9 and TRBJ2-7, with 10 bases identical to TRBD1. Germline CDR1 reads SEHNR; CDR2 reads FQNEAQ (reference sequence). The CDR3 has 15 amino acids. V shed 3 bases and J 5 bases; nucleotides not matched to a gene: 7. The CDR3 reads CASSLVGTGAHEQYF. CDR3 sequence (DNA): TGTGCCAGCAGCTTGGTAGGGACAGGGGCCCACGAGCAGTACTTC.

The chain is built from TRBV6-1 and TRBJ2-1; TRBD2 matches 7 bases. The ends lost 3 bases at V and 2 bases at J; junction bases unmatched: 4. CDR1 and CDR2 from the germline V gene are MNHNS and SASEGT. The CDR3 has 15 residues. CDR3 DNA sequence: TGTGCCAGCAGTGAGGGGAGGGCGACCTACAATGAGCAGTTCTTC. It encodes CASSEGRATYNEQFF.

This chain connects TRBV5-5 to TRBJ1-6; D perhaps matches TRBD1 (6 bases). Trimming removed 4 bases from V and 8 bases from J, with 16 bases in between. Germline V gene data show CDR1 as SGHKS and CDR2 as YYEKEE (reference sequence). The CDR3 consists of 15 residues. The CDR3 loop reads CASSLEGRGHSPLHF. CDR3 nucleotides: TGTGCCAGCAGCCTGGAGGGGCGGGGGCATTCACCCCTCCACTTT.